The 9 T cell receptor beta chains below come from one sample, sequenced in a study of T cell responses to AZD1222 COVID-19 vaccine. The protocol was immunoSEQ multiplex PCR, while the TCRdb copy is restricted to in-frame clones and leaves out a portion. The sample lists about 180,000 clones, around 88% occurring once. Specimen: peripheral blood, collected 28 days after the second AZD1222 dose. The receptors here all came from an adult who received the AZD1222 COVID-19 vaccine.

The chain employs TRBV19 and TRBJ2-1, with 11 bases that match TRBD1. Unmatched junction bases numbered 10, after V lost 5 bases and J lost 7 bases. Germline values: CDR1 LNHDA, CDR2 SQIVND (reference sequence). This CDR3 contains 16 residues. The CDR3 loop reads CASSPGTGGLWNEQFF. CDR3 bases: TGTGCCAGTAGTCCAGGGACAGGGGGTTTATGGAATGAGCAGTTCTTC.

Here the CDR3 reads CASSFSGDTGELFF. CDR3 bases: TGTGCCAGCAGCTTCTCCGGGGACACCGGGGAGCTGTTTTTT. The V and J genes are TRBV28 and TRBJ2-2; TRBD2 might be the D (5 bases). The V and J ends lost 6 bases and 3 bases respectively, with 11 bases between them. The CDR3 is 14 amino acids. The germline V gene encodes CDR1 MDHEN and CDR2 SYDVKM. The full variable domain, in which reference TRBV28 and TRBJ2-2 provide the parts outside the CDR3, is DVKVTQSSRYLVKRTGEKVFLECVQDMDHENMFWYRQDPGLGLRLIYFSYDVKMKEKGDIPEGYSVSREKKERFSLILESASTNQTSMYLCASSFSGDTGELFFGEGSRLTVL.

CDR3 region: CAIRGTGTDTQYF. Here the CDR3 DNA reads TGTGCCATCAGGGGAACAGGGACGGATACGCAGTATTTT. V gene TRBV10-3 combines with J gene TRBJ2-3, with D tentatively TRBD1 (6 bases). The CDR3 sequence is 13 residues long. Germline V gene data show CDR1 as ENHRY and CDR2 as SYGVKD. V lost 6 bases and J lost 6, with 13 bases in between.

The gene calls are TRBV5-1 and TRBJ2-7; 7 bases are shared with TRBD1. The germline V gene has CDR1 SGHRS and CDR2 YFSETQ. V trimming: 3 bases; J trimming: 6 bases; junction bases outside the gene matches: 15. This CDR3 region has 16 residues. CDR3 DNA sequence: TGCGCCAGCAGCTGGCAAGGTATTGAGGGGGCAGGCGAGCAGTACTTC. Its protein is CASSWQGIEGAGEQYF.

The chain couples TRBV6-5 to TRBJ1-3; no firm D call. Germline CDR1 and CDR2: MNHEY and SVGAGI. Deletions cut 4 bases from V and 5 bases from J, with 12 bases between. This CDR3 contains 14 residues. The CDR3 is CASSSGRTRNTIYF. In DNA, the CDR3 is TGTGCCAGCAGTTCCGGCCGGACTCGAAACACCATATATTTT.

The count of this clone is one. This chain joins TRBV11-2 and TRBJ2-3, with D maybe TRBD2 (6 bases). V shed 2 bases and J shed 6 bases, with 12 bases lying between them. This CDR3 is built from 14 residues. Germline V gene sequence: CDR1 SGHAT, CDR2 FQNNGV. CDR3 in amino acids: CASSLITGVDTQYF. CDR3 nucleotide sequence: TGTGCCAGCAGCTTAATTACGGGGGTGGATACGCAGTATTTT.

The CDR3 DNA reads TGTGCCAGCAGCTTTAACTGGGAGACCCAGTACTTC. Translated, it gives CASSFNWETQYF. V is TRBV11-2 and J is TRBJ2-5, with unresolved D. V lost 3 bases and J 5 bases, leaving 7 bases between the germline ends. Germline CDR1 and CDR2: SGHAT and FQNNGV. This CDR3 has 12 residues.

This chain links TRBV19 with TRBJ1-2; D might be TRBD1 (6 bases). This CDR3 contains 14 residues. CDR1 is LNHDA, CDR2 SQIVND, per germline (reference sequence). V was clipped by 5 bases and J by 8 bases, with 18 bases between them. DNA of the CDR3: TGTGCCAGTAGTGTGGGGCAGGGGCACAGCGGCTACACCTTC. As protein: CASSVGQGHSGYTF.

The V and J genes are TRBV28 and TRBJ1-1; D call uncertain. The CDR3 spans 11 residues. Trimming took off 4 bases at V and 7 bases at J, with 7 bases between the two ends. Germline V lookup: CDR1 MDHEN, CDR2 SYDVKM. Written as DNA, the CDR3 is TGTGCCAGCAGTTATCGTCTTGAAGCTTTCTTT. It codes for CASSYRLEAFF.